These T cell receptor beta chains were read from a single sample in a study of blood T cell repertoires in COVID-19. Clones were sequenced by immunoSEQ multiplex PCR, and TCRdb holds only the in-frame ones, with some missing. The data hold under 300,000 clones, with about 88% observed a single time. What was sequenced was peripheral blood. Every receptor here comes from a woman between 35 and 50 years old who had recovered from COVID-19. The CDR3 runs from the conserved cysteine through the conserved F or W.

v_call	j_call	cdr3_length	cdr3_aa
TRBV28	TRBJ2-7	14	CASRRQGDPYEQYF
TRBV3-1/TRBV3-2	TRBJ1-6	16	CASSQALGVSNSPLHF
TRBV6-5	TRBJ2-2	12	CASRKSTGELFF
TRBV27	TRBJ1-6	16	CASSFRTTGERSPLHF
TRBV6-2/TRBV6-3	TRBJ2-1	17	CASSFSLGLPGYNEQFF
TRBV6-5	TRBJ2-3	16	CASSSPLAGGGNTQYF
TRBV6-2/TRBV6-3	TRBJ1-5	15	CASSGGQGQHQPQHF
TRBV2	TRBJ2-7	14	CASSYRGHSYEQYF
TRBV6-2/TRBV6-3	TRBJ1-1	14	CASSYKTGGTEAFF
TRBV6-2/TRBV6-3	TRBJ1-3	18	CASSYTWTGGRSGNTIYF
TRBV4-1	TRBJ2-3	15	CASSQDPRGTDTQYF